What follows is one T cell receptor (beta chain) and its context. Its antigen is undetermined. Other DNA variants within this sample encode the same CDR3. This sample stems from a study of cytomegalovirus exposure and HLA in healthy donors. Study background: The approximately 710 first-cohort repertoires and the 130 or so validation repertoires shared the same platform, a later analysis reported.

Germline V lookup: CDR1 SGDLS, CDR2 YYNGEE. This CDR3 contains 12 residues. V was shortened by 3 bases and J by 2 bases, with 4 bases between the two germline ends. Findings and limits, study-wide: Three chains linked to CMV were shown in vitro to be specific for CMV antigens. Reported performance of the classifier showed diagnosis of cytomegalovirus status with high specificity and sensitivity. Cytomegalovirus-associated status was assigned to about 150 TCR beta chains.

Produced via immunoSEQ multiplex PCR; TCRdb's table is partial and in-frame only. The top ten clones hold over 5.5% of a sample with 150,000 to 200,000 clones, over 65% of them seen once. V is TRBV9 and J is TRBJ2-3; D not certain. The TCR comes from a man younger than 35 in good health and CMV-seropositive. The sequencing input was PBMCs. CDR3 in amino acids: CASSAVTDTQYF. DNA of the CDR3: TGTGCCAGCAGCGCCGTCACAGATACGCAGTATTTT. Combining the CDR3 with reference TRBV9 and TRBJ2-3 gives the whole variable domain DSGVTQTPKHLITATGQRVTLRCSPRSGDLSVYWYQQSLDQGLQFLIQYYNGEERAKGNILERFSAQQFPDLHSELNLSSLELGDSALYFCASSAVTDTQYFGPGTRLTVL.